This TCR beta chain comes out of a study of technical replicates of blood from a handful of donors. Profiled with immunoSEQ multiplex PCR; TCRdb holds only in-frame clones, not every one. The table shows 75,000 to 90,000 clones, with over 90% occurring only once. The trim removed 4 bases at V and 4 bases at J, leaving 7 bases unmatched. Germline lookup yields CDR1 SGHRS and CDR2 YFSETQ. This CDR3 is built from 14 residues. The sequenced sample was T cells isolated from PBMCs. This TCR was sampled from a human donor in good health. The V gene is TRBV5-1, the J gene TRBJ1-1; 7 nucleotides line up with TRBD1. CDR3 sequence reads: CASSLLQGSTEAFF. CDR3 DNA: TGCGCCAGCAGCCTACTACAGGGGAGCACTGAAGCTTTCTTT.